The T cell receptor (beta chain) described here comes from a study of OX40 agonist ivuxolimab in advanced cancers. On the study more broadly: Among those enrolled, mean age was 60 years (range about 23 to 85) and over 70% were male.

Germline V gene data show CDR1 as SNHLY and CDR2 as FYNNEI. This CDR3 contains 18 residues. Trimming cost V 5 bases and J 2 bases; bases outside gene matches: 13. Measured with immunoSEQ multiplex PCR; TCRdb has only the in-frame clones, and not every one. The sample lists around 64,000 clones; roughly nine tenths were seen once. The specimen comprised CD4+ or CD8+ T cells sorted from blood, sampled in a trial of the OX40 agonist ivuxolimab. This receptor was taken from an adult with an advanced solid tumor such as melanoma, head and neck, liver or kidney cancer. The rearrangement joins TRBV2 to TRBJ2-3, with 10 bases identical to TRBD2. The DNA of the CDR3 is TGTGCCAGCAGTCCCAGGGCAAGCGGGGGGGCCTACACAGATACGCAGTATTTT. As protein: CASSPRASGGAYTDTQYF. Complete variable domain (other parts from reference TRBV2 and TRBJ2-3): EPEVTQTPSHQVTQMGQEVILRCVPISNHLYFYWYRQILGQKVEFLVSFYNNEISEKSEIFDDQFSVERPDGSNFTLKIRSTKLEDSAMYFCASSPRASGGAYTDTQYFGPGTRLTVL.